This T cell receptor beta chain is from a study of identifying expanded T cells in peripheral blood. Regarding the study as a whole: Across healthy donors, higher total template counts meant significantly greater approximately 2-week count variance.

Data came from immunoSEQ multiplex PCR; TCRdb stores just in-frame clones and leaves some out. The profile shows over 85,000 clones, approximately 89% of them singletons. As regards this clone: Antigen specificity is unknown.

The V and J ends lost 2 bases and 3 bases respectively, with 11 bases between them. Germline V gives CDR1 KGHSH, CDR2 LQKENI. The CDR3 has 15 residues. The receptor comes from a person aged 18 to 75 in good health. The specimen sequenced was blood. The chain has TRBV18 and TRBJ1-5, with D perhaps matching TRBD1 (5 bases). The CDR3 loop reads CASSPGANYNQPQHF. CDR3 DNA: TGTGCCAGCTCACCAGGGGCGAACTACAATCAGCCCCAGCATTTT.